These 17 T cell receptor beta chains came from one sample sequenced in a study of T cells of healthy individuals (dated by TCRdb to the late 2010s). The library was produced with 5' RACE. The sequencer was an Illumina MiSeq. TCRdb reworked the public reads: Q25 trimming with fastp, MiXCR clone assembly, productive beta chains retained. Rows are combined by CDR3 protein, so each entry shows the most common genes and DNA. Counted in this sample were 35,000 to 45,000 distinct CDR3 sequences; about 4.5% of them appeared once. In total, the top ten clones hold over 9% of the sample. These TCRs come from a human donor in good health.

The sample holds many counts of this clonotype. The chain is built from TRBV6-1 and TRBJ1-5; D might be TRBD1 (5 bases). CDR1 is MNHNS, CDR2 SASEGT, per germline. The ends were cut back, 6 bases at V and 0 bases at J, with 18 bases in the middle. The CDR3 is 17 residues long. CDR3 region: CASRRKGSWDSNQPQHF. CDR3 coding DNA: TGTGCCAGCAGGAGGAAGGGGAGCTGGGATAGCAATCAGCCCCAGCATTTT.

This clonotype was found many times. This CDR3 is CASSLSSGGYNEQFF. The CDR3 DNA follows: TGTGCCAGCAGTTTATCTAGCGGGGGCTACAATGAGCAGTTCTTC. The V gene is TRBV27, the J gene TRBJ2-1, with 9 bases lining up with TRBD2. CDR3 length equals 15 residues. The V segment lost 0 bases and the J segment 3 bases; nucleotides outside the gene matches: 0. Germline CDR1 and CDR2: MNHEY and SMNVEV (reference sequence).

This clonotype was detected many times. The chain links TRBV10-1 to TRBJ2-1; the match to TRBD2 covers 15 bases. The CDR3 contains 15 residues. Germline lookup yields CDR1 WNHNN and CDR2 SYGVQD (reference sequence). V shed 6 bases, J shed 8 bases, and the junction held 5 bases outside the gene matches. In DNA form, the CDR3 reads TGCGCCAGCAGCCGAAGGACTAGCGGGAGGGATGAGCAGTTCTTC. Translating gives CASSRRTSGRDEQFF.

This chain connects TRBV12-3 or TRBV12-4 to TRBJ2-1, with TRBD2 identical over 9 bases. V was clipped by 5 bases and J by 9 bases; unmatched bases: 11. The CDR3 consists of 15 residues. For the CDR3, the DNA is TGTGCCAGCAGTGGGGGCGGGAGGGCAGGAGGTGAGCAGTTCTTC. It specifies CASSGGGRAGGEQFF.

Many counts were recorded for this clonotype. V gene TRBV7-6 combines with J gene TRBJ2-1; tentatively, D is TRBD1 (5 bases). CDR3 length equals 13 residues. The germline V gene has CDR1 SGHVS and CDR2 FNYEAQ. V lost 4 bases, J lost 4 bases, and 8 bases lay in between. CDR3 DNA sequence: TGTGCCAGCAGCTCAGGGTATTACAATGAGCAGTTCTTC. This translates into CASSSGYYNEQFF.

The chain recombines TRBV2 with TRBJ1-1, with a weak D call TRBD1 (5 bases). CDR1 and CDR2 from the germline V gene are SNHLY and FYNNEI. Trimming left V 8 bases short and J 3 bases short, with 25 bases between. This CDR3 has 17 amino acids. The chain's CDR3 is CASHLMGGVRMHTEAFF. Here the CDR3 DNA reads TGTGCCAGCCACCTCATGGGGGGGGTTAGGATGCACACTGAAGCTTTCTTT.

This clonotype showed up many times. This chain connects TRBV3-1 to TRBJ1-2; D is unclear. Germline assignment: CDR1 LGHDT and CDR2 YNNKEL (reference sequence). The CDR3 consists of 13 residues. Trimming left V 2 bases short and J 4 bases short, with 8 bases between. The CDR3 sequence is CASSQPGSYGYTF. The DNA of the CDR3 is TGTGCCAGCAGCCAACCAGGTAGCTATGGCTACACCTTC.

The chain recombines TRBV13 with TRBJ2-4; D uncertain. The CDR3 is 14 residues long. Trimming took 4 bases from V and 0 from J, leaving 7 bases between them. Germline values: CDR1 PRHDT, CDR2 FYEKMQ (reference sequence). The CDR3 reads CASSWGIAKNIQYF. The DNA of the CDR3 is TGTGCCAGCAGCTGGGGTATAGCCAAAAACATTCAGTACTTC.

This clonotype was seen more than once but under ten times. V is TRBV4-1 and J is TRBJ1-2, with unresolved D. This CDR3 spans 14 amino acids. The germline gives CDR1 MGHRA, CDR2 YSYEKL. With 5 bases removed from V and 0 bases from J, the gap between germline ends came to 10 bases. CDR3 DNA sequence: TGCGCCAGCAGCAACAGAATTGCTAACTATGGCTACACCTTC. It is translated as CASSNRIANYGYTF.

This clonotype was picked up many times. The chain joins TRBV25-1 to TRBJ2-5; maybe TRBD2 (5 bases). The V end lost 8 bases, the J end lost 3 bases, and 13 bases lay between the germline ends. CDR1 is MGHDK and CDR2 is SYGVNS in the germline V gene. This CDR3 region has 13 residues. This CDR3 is CASSRSAKETQYF. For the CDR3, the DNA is TGTGCCAGCTCGCGTAGCGCTAAAGAGACCCAGTACTTC. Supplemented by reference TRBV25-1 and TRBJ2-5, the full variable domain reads EADIYQTPRYLVIGTGKKITLECSQTMGHDKMYWYQQDPGMELHLIHYSYGVNSTEKGDLSSESTVSRIRTEHFPLTLESARPSHTSQYLCASSRSAKETQYFGPGTRLLVL.

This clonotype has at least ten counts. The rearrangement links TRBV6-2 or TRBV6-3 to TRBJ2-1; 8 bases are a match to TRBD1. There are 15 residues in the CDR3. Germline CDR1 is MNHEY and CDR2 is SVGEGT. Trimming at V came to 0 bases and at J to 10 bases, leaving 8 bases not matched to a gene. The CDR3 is CASSYSDRDLREQFF. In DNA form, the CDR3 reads TGTGCCAGCAGTTACTCGGACAGGGACCTACGGGAGCAGTTCTTC.

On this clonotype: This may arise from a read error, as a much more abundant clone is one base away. The CDR3 region is CASSLVPPPSQVTQYF. As DNA, the CDR3 is TGCGCCAGCAGCTTGGTCCCACCTCCCAGCCAAGTGACCCAGTACTTC. The genes are TRBV5-1 and TRBJ2-5; no reliable D call. CDR1 and CDR2 (germline): SGHRS, YFSETQ. The CDR3 consists of 16 residues.

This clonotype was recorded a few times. The CDR3 DNA reads TGTGCCAGCAGTTTAACAGGTCGGACTGAAGCTTTCTTT. Amino acids: CASSLTGRTEAFF. V gene TRBV12-3 or TRBV12-4 combines with J gene TRBJ1-1; D is perhaps TRBD1 (5 bases). CDR3 size: 13 residues. Trimming cost V 2 bases and J 5 bases, with 9 bases left between them.

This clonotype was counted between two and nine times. CDR3 sequence: CASSNLAEQFF. DNA of the CDR3: TGTGCCAGCAGTAATCTAGCGGAGCAGTTCTTC. The rearrangement uses TRBV12-3 or TRBV12-4 and TRBJ2-1; possibly TRBD2 for D (6 bases). V was pared by 5 bases and J by 10 bases, with 9 bases between. The CDR3 runs 11 residues.

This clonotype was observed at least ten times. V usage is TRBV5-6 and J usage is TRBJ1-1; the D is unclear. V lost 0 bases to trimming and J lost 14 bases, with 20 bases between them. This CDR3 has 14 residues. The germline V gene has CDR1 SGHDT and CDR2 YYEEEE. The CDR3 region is CASSLGRWGADGFF. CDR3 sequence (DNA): TGTGCCAGCAGCTTGGGGAGATGGGGTGCTGATGGATTCTTT.

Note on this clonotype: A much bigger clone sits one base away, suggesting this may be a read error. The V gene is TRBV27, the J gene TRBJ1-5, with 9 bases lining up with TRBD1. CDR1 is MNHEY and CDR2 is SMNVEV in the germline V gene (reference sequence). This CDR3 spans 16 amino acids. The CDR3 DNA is TGTGCCAGCAGCCCGTCGGGACAGGGAGTAGCTCAGCCCCAGAATTTT. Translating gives CASSPSGQGVAQPQNF.

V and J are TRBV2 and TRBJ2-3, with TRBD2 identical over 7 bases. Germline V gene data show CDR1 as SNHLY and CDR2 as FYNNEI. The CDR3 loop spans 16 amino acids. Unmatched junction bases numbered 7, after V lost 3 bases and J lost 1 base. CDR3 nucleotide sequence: TGTGCCAGCAGTGAGGCGAGCCTAGCGGGCACAGATACGCAGTATTTT. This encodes CASSEASLAGTDTQYF.